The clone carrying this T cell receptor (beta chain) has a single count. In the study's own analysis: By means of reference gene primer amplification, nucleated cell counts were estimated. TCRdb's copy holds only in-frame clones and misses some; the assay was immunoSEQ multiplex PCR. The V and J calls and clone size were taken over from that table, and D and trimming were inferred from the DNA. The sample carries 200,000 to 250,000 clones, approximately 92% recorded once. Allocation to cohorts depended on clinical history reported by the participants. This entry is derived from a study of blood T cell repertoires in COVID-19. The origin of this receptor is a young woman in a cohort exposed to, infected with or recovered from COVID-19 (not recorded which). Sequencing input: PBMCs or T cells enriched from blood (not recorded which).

CDR3 loop: CASSEYMGGLGSYNEQFF. CDR3 DNA: TGTGCCAGCAGTGAATATATGGGAGGGTTGGGCTCCTACAATGAGCAGTTCTTC. The V call is TRBV25-1, the J call TRBJ2-1; the match to TRBD2 covers 7 bases. The V and J ends lost 0 bases and 0 bases, in that order; junction bases with no gene match: 8. Germline CDR1 and CDR2: MGHDK and SYGVNS. The CDR3 has 18 amino acids.